This is a list of T cell receptor beta chains from one sample in a study of T-cell memory formation after mild COVID-19. One entry per CDR3 protein, called by TCRdb with MiXCR from the 5' RACE reads. The table has about 470,000 distinct CDR3 sequences, 15% to 20% seen once; the top ten hold approximately 13%. The specimen was PBMCs or a T cell subset sorted from them (not recorded which). All receptors come from an adult woman who had mild COVID-19 (a few samples of this study predate the infection). Cell type and time point are not known. CDR3s include the opening cysteine and the closing phenylalanine or tryptophan. D genes are given only for firm matches. Where a row states a size, it is once, few, many or the class of an expanded clone; other rows omit it.

v_call	clone_size	j_call	d_call	cdr3_aa	cdr3_nt
TRBV5-1	few	TRBJ2-3	-	CASRADPFTDTQYF	TGCGCCAGCCGTGCGGACCCATTCACAGATACGCAGTATTTT
TRBV20-1	-	TRBJ1-5	-	CSATTGGENQPQHF	TGCAGTGCGACAACGGGGGGGGAGAATCAGCCCCAGCATTTT
TRBV7-6	-	TRBJ2-1	TRBD2	CASSPLAGVQSEQFF	TGTGCCAGCAGCCCCTTGGCGGGGGTTCAGTCGGAGCAGTTCTTC
TRBV7-9	-	TRBJ2-7	-	CASSLLTPRDSYEQYF	TGTGCCAGCAGCCTCCTCACACCGAGGGACTCCTACGAGCAGTACTTC
TRBV10-3	few	TRBJ1-1	-	CAISERQTNTEAFF	TGTGCCATCAGTGAGAGGCAGACCAACACTGAAGCTTTCTTT
TRBV15	-	TRBJ2-3	-	CATSRARDSTDTQYF	TGTGCCACCAGCAGAGCACGGGATAGCACAGATACGCAGTATTTT
TRBV7-9	few	TRBJ2-7	-	CASSFRDYEQYF	TGTGCCAGCAGCTTCCGGGACTACGAGCAGTACTTC
TRBV2	few	TRBJ2-2	-	CAISGAGNTGELFF	TGTGCCATCTCGGGGGCAGGAAACACCGGGGAGCTGTTTTTT
TRBV6-2/TRBV6-3	few	TRBJ2-7	TRBD1	CASSYSIQGAREQYF	TGTGCCAGCAGTTACTCGATCCAGGGGGCTCGAGAGCAGTACTTC
TRBV4-3	-	TRBJ2-4	TRBD1	CASSQSGTGVTKNIQYF	TGCGCCAGCAGCCAATCCGGGACAGGAGTCACCAAAAACATTCAGTACTTC
TRBV7-2	-	TRBJ2-7	TRBD1	CASSSPVDRASEQYF	TGTGCCAGCAGCTCGCCTGTGGACAGGGCATCCGAGCAGTACTTC
TRBV7-9	many	TRBJ2-1	TRBD2	CASSRVREGGYNEQFF	TGTGCCAGCAGCCGGGTGCGGGAGGGAGGATACAATGAGCAGTTCTTC
TRBV11-2	-	TRBJ2-2	-	CASSLLTPGELFF	TGTGCCAGCAGCCTCCTAACCCCCGGGGAGCTGTTTTTT
TRBV19	-	TRBJ1-1	-	CASTPGGLYTEAFF	TGTGCCAGTACCCCCGGCGGGCTATACACTGAAGCTTTCTTT
TRBV7-9	few	TRBJ2-1	TRBD2	CASSLASSSGSPHNEQFF	TGTGCCAGCAGCTTAGCGTCCTCAAGCGGGAGTCCCCACAATGAGCAGTTCTTC
TRBV3-1	few	TRBJ1-1	-	CASSQAREAFF	TGTGCCAGCAGCCAAGCCCGGGAAGCTTTCTTT
TRBV6-5	-	TRBJ1-1	-	CASRPKTVMNTEAFF	TGTGCCAGCAGACCGAAGACAGTCATGAACACTGAAGCTTTCTTT
TRBV9	few	TRBJ1-4	-	CASSVGGDYYEKLFF	TGTGCCAGCAGCGTAGGTGGAGATTATTATGAAAAACTGTTTTTT
TRBV12-3/TRBV12-4	once	TRBJ1-1	-	CASSKASGNTEAFF	TGTGCCAGCAGTAAAGCCTCAGGGAACACTGAAGCTTTCTTT
TRBV29-1	-	TRBJ1-2	-	CSVEQGSNYGYTF	TGCAGCGTTGAACAGGGATCCAACTATGGCTACACCTTC
TRBV27	-	TRBJ1-2	-	CASSPSAGSFDGYTF	TGTGCCAGCAGTCCTTCTGCAGGGTCTTTCGATGGCTACACCTTC
TRBV15	-	TRBJ2-7	TRBD1	CATSREQGEPYEQYF	TGTGCCACCAGCAGAGAGCAGGGGGAACCCTACGAGCAGTACTTC
TRBV24-1	-	TRBJ1-2	TRBD1	CATSDPGTVDYGYTF	TGTGCCACCAGTGATCCCGGGACAGTCGATTATGGCTACACCTTC
TRBV25-1	-	TRBJ2-5	-	CASSESSETQYF	TGTGCCAGCAGTGAATCCAGTGAGACCCAGTACTTC
TRBV7-6	few	TRBJ1-3	-	CASSPSDSGQGNTIYF	TGTGCCAGCAGCCCTTCGGACAGCGGTCAGGGAAACACCATATATTTT
TRBV30	-	TRBJ1-1	-	CAWSNRLLNTEAFF	TGTGCCTGGAGTAACAGACTCCTGAACACTGAAGCTTTCTTT
TRBV4-1	-	TRBJ1-2	TRBD1	CASSQVSGQGSNYGYTF	TGCGCCAGCAGCCAAGTGTCGGGACAGGGGTCTAACTATGGCTACACCTTC
TRBV2	few	TRBJ2-7	TRBD2	CASRSGGLDSYEQYF	TGTGCCAGCAGGAGTGGCGGACTAGACTCCTACGAGCAGTACTTC
TRBV7-8	few	TRBJ1-1	-	CASSQKTVANTEAFF	TGTGCCAGCAGCCAGAAGACAGTAGCGAACACTGAAGCTTTCTTT
TRBV6-1	-	TRBJ2-3	TRBD2	CASTRTSGAASTDTQYF	TGTGCCAGCACCCGGACTAGCGGGGCAGCGAGCACAGATACGCAGTATTTT
TRBV5-1	few	TRBJ2-2	-	CASSLQADLNTGELFF	TGCGCCAGCAGCTTGCAGGCAGACCTGAACACCGGGGAGCTGTTTTTT
TRBV7-6	few	TRBJ2-5	TRBD2	CASSRPLGGVETQYF	TGTGCCAGCAGTCGCCCTTTGGGGGGGGTCGAGACCCAGTACTTC
TRBV3-1	few	TRBJ1-1	TRBD1	CASRGTGPYTEAFF	TGTGCCAGCAGGGGGACAGGACCGTACACTGAAGCTTTCTTT
TRBV9	-	TRBJ2-1	TRBD2	CASSVATGGYNEQFF	TGTGCCAGCAGCGTAGCTACGGGGGGCTACAATGAGCAGTTCTTC
TRBV6-6	-	TRBJ2-5	TRBD2	CASSLRARGRKTQYF	TGTGCCAGCAGTTTGCGGGCGCGGGGGAGAAAGACCCAGTACTTC
TRBV6-1	few	TRBJ2-7	-	CASSEFGEGYEQYF	TGTGCCAGCAGTGAGTTTGGTGAGGGTTACGAGCAGTACTTC
TRBV5-1	few	TRBJ2-7	TRBD2	CASSLHVAGEGYEQYF	TGCGCCAGCAGCTTGCACGTAGCGGGAGAAGGGTACGAGCAGTACTTC
TRBV18	few	TRBJ1-1	TRBD1	CASSLPGQGAYEAFF	TGTGCCAGCTCACTCCCGGGACAGGGGGCTTATGAAGCTTTCTTT
TRBV9	-	TRBJ2-1	-	CASSVGSGNEQFF	TGTGCCAGCAGCGTAGGCAGCGGAAATGAGCAGTTCTTC
TRBV29-1	-	TRBJ2-1	TRBD2	CSVGIAGEQFF	TGCAGCGTTGGGATAGCGGGGGAGCAGTTCTTC
TRBV29-1	-	TRBJ2-1	TRBD2	CSVGTSGRDNEQFF	TGCAGCGTTGGGACTAGCGGGAGGGACAATGAGCAGTTCTTC
TRBV24-1	-	TRBJ2-1	TRBD2	CATSDPGTSTYNEQFF	TGTGCCACCAGTGACCCCGGGACTAGCACATACAATGAGCAGTTCTTC
TRBV6-2/TRBV6-3	few	TRBJ2-2	-	CASSYEGVSGELFF	TGTGCCAGCAGTTACGAGGGTGTCTCCGGGGAGCTGTTTTTT
TRBV29-1	few	TRBJ2-3	TRBD1	CSVDEEGTGSRTDTQYF	TGCAGCGTTGACGAAGAGGGGACAGGGAGCCGCACAGATACGCAGTATTTT
TRBV12-3/TRBV12-4	few	TRBJ2-1	-	CASSPKSWRDNEQFF	TGTGCCAGCAGCCCCAAGTCGTGGCGGGACAATGAGCAGTTCTTC